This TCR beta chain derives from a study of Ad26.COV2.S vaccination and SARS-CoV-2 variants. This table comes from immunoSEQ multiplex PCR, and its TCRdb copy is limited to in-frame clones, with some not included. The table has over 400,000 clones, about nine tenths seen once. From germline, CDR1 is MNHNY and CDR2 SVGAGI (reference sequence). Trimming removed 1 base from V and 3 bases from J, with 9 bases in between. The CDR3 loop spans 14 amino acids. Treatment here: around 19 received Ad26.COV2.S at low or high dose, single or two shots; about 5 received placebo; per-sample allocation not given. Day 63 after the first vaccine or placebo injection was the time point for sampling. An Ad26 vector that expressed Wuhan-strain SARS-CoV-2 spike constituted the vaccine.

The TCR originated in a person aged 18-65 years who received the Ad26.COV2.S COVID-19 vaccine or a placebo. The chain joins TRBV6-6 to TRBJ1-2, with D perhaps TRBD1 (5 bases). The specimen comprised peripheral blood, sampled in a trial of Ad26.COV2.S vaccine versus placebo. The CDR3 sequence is CASSYFGRDYGYTF. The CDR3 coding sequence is TGTGCCAGCAGTTACTTCGGCAGGGACTATGGCTACACCTTC.